This TCR beta chain was obtained from a study of early T cells in non-severe SARS-CoV-2 infection. On the study more broadly: Unsorted whole-blood RNA was sequenced in bulk, leaving chains unpaired.

Unique molecular identifiers were affixed to single, distinct cDNA molecules. TCRdb called the 5' RACE reads again in MiXCR, with one record for every CDR3 protein. The table has roughly 51,000 distinct CDR3 sequences, about 6% seen once. This clonotype was seen ten or more times. Germline values: CDR1 MNHEY, CDR2 SVGEGT. Trimming removed 3 bases at V and 1 base at J, with 12 bases between. CDR3 length: 16 amino acids. V is TRBV6-2 or TRBV6-3 and J is TRBJ2-2; unclear D gene. The receptor comes from an adult who was a healthcare worker with PCR-confirmed SARS-CoV-2 infection or an uninfected control (not recorded which). The specimen comprised whole blood, sampled at baseline. Here the CDR3 reads CASSYRQLGNTGELFF. In DNA form, the CDR3 reads TGTGCCAGCAGTTATAGGCAGCTCGGGAACACCGGGGAGCTGTTTTTT.